This TCR beta chain was recovered during a study of blood T cell repertoires in COVID-19. Looking at the study overall: The analysed material was cDNA or gDNA that came from T cells, B-cell-depleted T cells, or PBMCs.

This clone appeared a single time. Original processing methods: Reference gene primer amplification gave nucleated cell count estimates. The protocol was immunoSEQ multiplex PCR, while the TCRdb copy is restricted to in-frame clones and leaves out a portion. V and J calls and clone size are as listed in that table; D and trimming were resolved from the DNA. Counted here are some 150,000 clones, about 91% occurring once; the ten biggest clones make up less than 0.95%. V lost 0 bases, J lost 3 bases, and 12 bases lay in between. The V gene's germline CDR1 is PRHDT and CDR2 FYEKMQ (reference sequence). CDR3 length: 15 amino acids.

This receptor was taken from a woman aged 50 to 60 with acute or convalescent COVID-19. This chain joins TRBV13 and TRBJ2-7; a possible D gene is TRBD2 (6 bases). Sequencing was carried out using peripheral blood. The CDR3 sequence is CASSLGSSGYYEQYF. CDR3 DNA sequence: TGTGCCAGCAGCTTAGGTAGTAGCGGTTACTACGAGCAGTACTTC. Combining the CDR3 with reference TRBV13 and TRBJ2-7 gives the whole variable domain AAGVIQSPRHLIKEKRETATLKCYPIPRHDTVYWYQQGPGQDPQFLISFYEKMQSDKGSIPDRFSAQQFSDYHSELNMSSLELGDSALYFCASSLGSSGYYEQYFGPGTRLTVT.